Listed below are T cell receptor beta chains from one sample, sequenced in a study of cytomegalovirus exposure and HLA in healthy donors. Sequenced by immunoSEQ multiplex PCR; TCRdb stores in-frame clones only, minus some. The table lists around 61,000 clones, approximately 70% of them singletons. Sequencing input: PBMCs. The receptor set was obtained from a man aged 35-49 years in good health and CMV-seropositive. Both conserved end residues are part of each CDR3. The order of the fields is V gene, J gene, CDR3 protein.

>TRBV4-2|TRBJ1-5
CASSLTTDQPQHF
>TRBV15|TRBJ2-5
CATSRVRGETQYF
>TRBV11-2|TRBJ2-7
CASSLSAGGLYEQYF
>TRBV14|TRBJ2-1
CASSQQRGQQFF
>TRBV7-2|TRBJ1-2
CASSLDAVYGYTF
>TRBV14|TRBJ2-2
CASSQVRNTGELFF
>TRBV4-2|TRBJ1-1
CASSQALLNTEAFF
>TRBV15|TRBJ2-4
CATSRGREQNIQYF
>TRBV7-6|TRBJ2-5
CASSLATSVETQYF
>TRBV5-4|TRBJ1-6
CASSTRLTGGPYSPLHF
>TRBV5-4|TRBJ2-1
CASSYRGVNEQFF
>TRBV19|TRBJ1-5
CASSGVTGNQPQHF
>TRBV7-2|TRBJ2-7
CASSLGGGAQYF
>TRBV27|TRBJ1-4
CASSLGGFEKLFF
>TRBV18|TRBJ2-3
CASSPGTSGTGTDTQYF
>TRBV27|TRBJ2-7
CASSPTGAIGALGSYEQYF
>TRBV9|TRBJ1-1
CASGGDWEGTEAFF
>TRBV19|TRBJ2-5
CASSIGGGGVQETQYF
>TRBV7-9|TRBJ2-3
CASSLVQGGTDTQYF
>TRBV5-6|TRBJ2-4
CASSLFVTENIQYF
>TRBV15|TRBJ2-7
CATSRVREREIYEQYF
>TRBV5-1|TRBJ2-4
CASSSRLAGENIQYF
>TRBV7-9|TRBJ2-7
CASSLGASGSHEQYF
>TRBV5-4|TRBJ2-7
CASSQDREGNEQYF
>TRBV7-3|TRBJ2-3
CASSLIQGASTDTQYF
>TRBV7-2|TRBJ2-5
CASSARDRGWETQYF
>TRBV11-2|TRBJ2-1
CASSAGQGYNEQFF
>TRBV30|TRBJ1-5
CAWKGIGQPQHF
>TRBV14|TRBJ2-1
CASSQDAASGSYEQFF
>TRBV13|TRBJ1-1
CASSLVGVWTRGERDTEAFF
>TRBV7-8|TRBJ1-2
CASSVGGTGGGDYGYTF
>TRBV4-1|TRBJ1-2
CASSQESMNYGYTF
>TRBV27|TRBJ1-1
CASSFTGASEAFF
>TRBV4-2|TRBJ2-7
CASSQVGEDEQYF
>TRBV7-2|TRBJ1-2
CASSLDSNNYGYTF
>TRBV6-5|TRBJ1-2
CASSYVRTGGNYGYTF
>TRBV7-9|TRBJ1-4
CASSTSTEKLFF
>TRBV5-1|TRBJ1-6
CASSLEFTGGNRGNSPLHF
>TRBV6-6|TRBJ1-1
CASSPGQTEAFF
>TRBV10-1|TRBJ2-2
CASRKQGAPLNTGELFF
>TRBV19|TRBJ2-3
CASSMTGISTDTQYF
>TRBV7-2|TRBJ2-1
CASSPRGAGESYNEQFF
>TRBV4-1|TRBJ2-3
CASSQTWTSGLLPDTQYF
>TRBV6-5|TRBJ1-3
CASSSEGGNTIYF
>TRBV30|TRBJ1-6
CAWDVAGSPLHF
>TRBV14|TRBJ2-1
CASSQVTTLEQFF
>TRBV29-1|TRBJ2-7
CSVVDSGRTYEQYF
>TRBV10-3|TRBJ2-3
CAISSSGLGTDTQYF
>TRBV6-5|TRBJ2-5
CASRDRGRVEETQYF
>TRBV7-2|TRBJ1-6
CASSFLTGSRNSPLHF
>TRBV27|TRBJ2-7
CASSLRGLAGEYF
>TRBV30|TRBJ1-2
CAWWPGPRDNGYTF
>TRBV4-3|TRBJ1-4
CASSQGQGANEKLFF
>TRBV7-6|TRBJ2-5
CASSGGTLQETQYF
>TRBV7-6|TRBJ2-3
CASSSTIGGTQYF